Listed here are 23 T cell receptor beta chains from one sample, sequenced in a study of blood T cell repertoires in COVID-19. TCRdb's table, derived via immunoSEQ multiplex PCR, lists solely in-frame clones and lacks some. The table has some 490,000 clones, 80% to 90% seen once; the top ten hold roughly 8%. Sequencing was carried out using PBMCs or T cells enriched from blood (not recorded which). All receptors come from a woman aged 55-70 years who had recovered from COVID-19.

The chain recombines TRBV29-1 with TRBJ1-1; weak D call: TRBD1 (6 bases). The V gene lost 0 bases and the J gene lost 7 bases, with 15 bases spanning the gap. Per germline, CDR1 SQVTM and CDR2 ANQGSEA. There are 14 residues in the CDR3. The CDR3, as DNA: TGCAGCGTTGAAGAGGTCATTTTAGGGGGTGAAGCTTTCTTT. It specifies CSVEEVILGGEAFF. Variable domain in full (rest from reference TRBV29-1 and TRBJ1-1): SAVISQKPSRDICQRGTSLTIQCQVDSQVTMMFWYRQQPGQSLTLIATANQGSEATYESGFVIDKFPISRPNLTFSTLTVSNMSPEDSSIYLCSVEEVILGGEAFFGQGTRLTVV.

The gene calls are TRBV2 and TRBJ1-1; D is ambiguous. This CDR3 has 14 residues. V gave up 7 bases and J gave up 1 base, with 13 bases separating them. The germline gives CDR1 SNHLY, CDR2 FYNNEI. The CDR3 here is CASTRVMRNTEAFF. CDR3 DNA sequence: TGTGCCAGCACGAGGGTGATGAGGAACACTGAAGCTTTCTTT.

The chain recombines TRBV2 with TRBJ2-1; perhaps TRBD2 as D (5 bases). Germline-derived CDR1 and CDR2 are SNHLY and FYNNEI. V was shortened by 3 bases and J by 6 bases, with 9 bases between the two germline ends. The CDR3 is 13 amino acids. The DNA of the CDR3 is TGTGCCAGCAGTGATGCCCGGGGCAATGAGCAGTTCTTC. Its protein product is CASSDARGNEQFF.

The chain is built from TRBV27 and TRBJ1-6; TRBD1 matches at 8 bases. V shed 2 bases and J 7 bases; nucleotides not matched to a gene: 13. The CDR3 totals 18 residues. CDR1 MNHEY and CDR2 SMNVEV come from the germline V gene (reference sequence). The CDR3 region is CASSLKAPWDRPNSPLHF. The CDR3 DNA sequence: TGTGCCAGCAGTTTAAAAGCTCCGTGGGACAGGCCCAATTCACCCCTCCACTTT.

This chain connects TRBV28 to TRBJ1-2; D not certain. Deletions cut 1 base from V and 13 bases from J, with 10 bases between. In germline, CDR1 is MDHEN, CDR2 SYDVKM. CDR3 size: 11 residues. The CDR3 region has the DNA TGTGCCAGCAGTTTATATGAGGTGGTCACCTTC. As protein: CASSLYEVVTF.

J is TRBJ2-2 and V is TRBV5-1, with D possibly TRBD2 on 5 matching bases. The CDR3 sequence is 14 residues long. Between the trimmed V and J ends, which lost 1 base and 5 bases, there was a span of 9 bases. Germline V gene sequence: CDR1 SGHRS, CDR2 YFSETQ. The CDR3: CASSLRVATGELFF. CDR3 DNA: TGCGCCAGCAGCTTGAGGGTAGCGACCGGGGAGCTGTTTTTT. The full variable domain, rest sourced from reference TRBV5-1 and TRBJ2-2, is KAGVTQTPRYLIKTRGQQVTLSCSPISGHRSVSWYQQTPGQGLQFLFEYFSETQRNKGNFPGRFSGRQFSNSRSEMNVSTLELGDSALYLCASSLRVATGELFFGEGSRLTVL.

The chain links TRBV9 to TRBJ1-3; 7 nucleotides agree with TRBD1. V lost 3 bases and J lost 2; bases outside the gene matches: 8. Germline V CDR1 and CDR2: SGDLS, YYNGEE. The CDR3 loop spans 16 amino acids. CDR3 DNA sequence: TGTGCCAGCAGCGAGACGACAGGGTCCACTGGAAACACCATATATTTT. Its protein is CASSETTGSTGNTIYF.

The rearrangement joins TRBV7-8 to TRBJ2-1; 10 bases are shared with TRBD2. The germline V gene encodes CDR1 SGHVS and CDR2 FQNEAQ. CDR3 size: 15 residues. Unmatched junction bases numbered 9, after V lost 3 bases and J lost 10 bases. CDR3 residues: CASSFSGGVSYEQFF. In nucleotides, the CDR3 is TGTGCCAGCAGCTTCAGCGGGGGGGTTTCATACGAGCAGTTCTTC.

The rearrangement uses TRBV28 and TRBJ1-1, with unresolved D. V was trimmed by 1 base and J by 8 bases, leaving 14 bases between them. This CDR3 has 14 amino acids. Germline V gene data show CDR1 as MDHEN and CDR2 as SYDVKM. The CDR3: CASSLSGARAEAFF. The CDR3 bases are TGTGCCAGCAGTTTATCTGGTGCGAGGGCAGAAGCTTTCTTT. The full variable domain, in which reference TRBV28 and TRBJ1-1 provide the parts outside the CDR3, is DVKVTQSSRYLVKRTGEKVFLECVQDMDHENMFWYRQDPGLGLRLIYFSYDVKMKEKGDIPEGYSVSREKKERFSLILESASTNQTSMYLCASSLSGARAEAFFGQGTRLTVV.

This clone came up once. J is TRBJ1-1 and V is TRBV5-1; D might be TRBD1 (6 bases). V shed 0 bases and J shed 12 bases, with 12 bases lying between them. There are 12 residues in the CDR3. Looked up from germline, CDR1 is SGHRS and CDR2 is YFSETQ. The CDR3, as DNA: TGCGCCAGCAGCTTGGAGGCAGGGGTTCCTTTCTTT. Translation gives CASSLEAGVPFF.

This chain uses TRBV6-5 with TRBJ1-3; D uncertain. The CDR3 spans 16 residues. Trimming stripped 0 bases from V and 0 bases from J, with 9 bases between. Germline CDR1 and CDR2: MNHEY and SVGAGI. The CDR3 DNA follows: TGTGCCAGCAGTTACTCGAGGGTTGGCTCTGGAAACACCATATATTTT. The encoded protein is CASSYSRVGSGNTIYF.

V is TRBV6-5 and J is TRBJ2-7; maybe TRBD1 (5 bases). The length of the CDR3 is 13 residues. Germline V gives CDR1 MNHEY, CDR2 SVGAGI. The V end was cut by 8 bases, the J end by 1 base, with 12 bases between. The CDR3, as DNA: TGTGCCAGCTCTGGCAGGGCGTCCTACGAGCAGTACGTC. Protein: CASSGRASYEQYV.

The rearrangement uses TRBV6-5 and TRBJ2-2; no clear D. Trimming cost V 2 bases and J 5 bases, with 9 bases left between them. This CDR3 spans 14 amino acids. CDR1 MNHEY and CDR2 SVGAGI come from the germline V gene. CDR3 in amino acids: CASSYRERTGELFF. DNA for the CDR3: TGTGCCAGCAGTTACAGAGAACGGACCGGGGAGCTGTTTTTT.

The chain combines TRBV3-1 (or the pseudogene TRBV3-2) with TRBJ2-2; 15 nucleotides line up with TRBD2. The CDR3 is 17 residues long. Germline V gene data show CDR1 as LGHDT and CDR2 as YNNKEL (reference sequence). Trimming took 4 bases from V and 5 from J; bases not matched to a gene: 5. DNA of the CDR3: TGTGCCAGCAGCCGGACTAGCGGGGGGGCACGAACCGGGGAGCTGTTTTTT. It is translated as CASSRTSGGARTGELFF.

V gene TRBV6-5 combines with J gene TRBJ2-7, with 7 bases matching TRBD1. V shed 3 bases and J 3 bases; nucleotides not matched to a gene: 2. Per the germline V gene, CDR1 is MNHEY and CDR2 is SVGAGI. The CDR3 has 13 amino acids. In DNA, the CDR3 is TGTGCCAGCAGTTATCGACAGGGCTACGAGCAGTACTTC. Its protein product is CASSYRQGYEQYF.

This clone was observed a single time. The gene calls are TRBV3-1 (or the pseudogene TRBV3-2) and TRBJ2-5, with D perhaps matching TRBD2 (5 bases). V was clipped by 0 bases and J by 1 base, with 15 bases between them. This CDR3 has 17 residues. CDR1 and CDR2 from the germline V gene are LGHDT and YNNKEL (reference sequence). In DNA form, the CDR3 reads TGTGCCAGCAGCCAAGATCTCAGCGGTGTAATCCAAGAGACCCAGTACTTC. Translation: CASSQDLSGVIQETQYF.

The chain links TRBV5-1 to TRBJ1-3, with 8 bases aligning to TRBD1. This CDR3 is built from 14 residues. The germline CDR1 and CDR2 sequences are SGHRS and YFSETQ. The V and J ends lost 6 bases and 4 bases, in that order; junction bases with no gene match: 6. CDR3 in DNA: TGCGCCAGCATGCGGGGACAGGAGGGAAACACCATATATTTT. It is translated as CASMRGQEGNTIYF.

This rearrangement joins TRBV5-4 to TRBJ2-2, with 9 bases aligning to TRBD2. The CDR3 is 17 amino acids. Germline V lookup: CDR1 SGHNT, CDR2 YYREEE (reference sequence). With 4 bases clipped from V and 7 bases from J, the junction kept 14 bases outside the gene matches. CDR3 amino acids: CASSTIGSGLAVGELFF. For the CDR3, the DNA is TGTGCCAGCAGCACTATTGGATCGGGACTAGCCGTCGGGGAGCTGTTTTTT.

The rearrangement joins TRBV6-5 to TRBJ2-1; D remains unclear. With 6 bases removed from V and 8 bases from J, the gap between germline ends came to 8 bases. Germline CDR1 is MNHEY and CDR2 is SVGAGI. The CDR3 loop spans 11 amino acids. The CDR3 loop reads CASSQSDEQFF. In DNA, the CDR3 is TGTGCCAGCAGCCAAAGCGATGAGCAGTTCTTC.

The V call is TRBV7-2, the J call TRBJ2-4; maybe TRBD2 (6 bases). V dropped 5 bases and J dropped 5 bases, with 13 bases sitting between them. Germline V lookup: CDR1 SGHTA, CDR2 FQGNSA. This CDR3 spans 14 amino acids. CDR3 loop: CASSPPGLQNIQYF. Written as DNA, the CDR3 is TGTGCCAGCAGCCCCCCGGGACTTCAAAACATTCAGTACTTC.

This rearrangement joins TRBV21-1 to TRBJ1-5; the D call in the table, TRBD1, was not verified against the DNA. TRBV21-1 is a pseudogene segment. CDR3 length equals 13 residues. CDR3 amino acids: CASRDRGTQPQHF. The CDR3 DNA sequence: TGTGCCAGCCGGGACAGGGGAACCCAGCCCCAGCATTTT.

This clone has just one count. V is TRBV6-6 and J is TRBJ1-2; no firm D call. The CDR3 spans 15 residues. Germline V gene sequence: CDR1 MNHNY, CDR2 SVGAGI (reference sequence). V lost 6 bases and J 8 bases, leaving 22 bases between the germline ends. The CDR3 region has the DNA TGTGCCAGCAGCCTCGACACGGGGTTTACAGAAGGCTACACCTTC. This encodes CASSLDTGFTEGYTF.

The V and J genes are TRBV4-1 and TRBJ1-1, with D possibly being TRBD1 (6 bases). Germline CDR1 is MGHRA and CDR2 is YSYEKL. Trimming pared 1 base from V and 8 bases from J, leaving 14 bases between. This CDR3 is 14 amino acids long. The CDR3 reads CASSQVSSGAEAFF. As DNA, the CDR3 is TGCGCCAGCAGCCAAGTTTCATCAGGGGCCGAAGCTTTCTTT.